The sequence of this T cell receptor (beta chain) was determined in a study of blood T cell repertoires in COVID-19. CDR3 length equals 14 residues. V gave up 4 bases and J gave up 6 bases; unmatched junction bases: 6. The germline V gene encodes CDR1 LGHDT and CDR2 YNNKEL (reference sequence). Original methodology: Estimated nucleated cell counts came from reference gene primer amplification. Measured with immunoSEQ multiplex PCR; TCRdb has only the in-frame clones, and not every one. Clone size and the V and J calls come from that table; the DNA yielded D and trimming. The table lists a few hundred thousand clones, more than 85% of them singletons.

Sequences were obtained from peripheral blood. This chain joins TRBV3-1 (or the pseudogene TRBV3-2) and TRBJ2-1, with 7 nucleotides matching TRBD2. This receptor was identified in a person between 18 and 30 years old with COVID-19, enrolled during active disease. CDR3 sequence: CASSRASGRNEQFF. The CDR3, as DNA: TGTGCCAGCAGCCGGGCTAGCGGACGCAATGAGCAGTTCTTC.